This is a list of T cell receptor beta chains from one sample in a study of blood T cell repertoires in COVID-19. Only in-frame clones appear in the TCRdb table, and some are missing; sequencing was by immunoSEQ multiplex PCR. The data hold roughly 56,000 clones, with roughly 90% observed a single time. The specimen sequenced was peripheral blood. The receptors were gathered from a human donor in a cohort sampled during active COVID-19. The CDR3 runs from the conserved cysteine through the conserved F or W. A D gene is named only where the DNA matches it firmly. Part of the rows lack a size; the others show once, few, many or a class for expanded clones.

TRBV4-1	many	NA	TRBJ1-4	TGCGCCAGCAGCCAAGGGTCCAGGGGCTGGAGTGAAAAACTGTTTTTT	CASSQGSRGWSEKLFF
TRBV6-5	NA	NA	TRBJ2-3	TGTGCCAGCAGCTACGGGGCAGCGCTAAGCACAGATACGCAGTATTTT	CASSYGAALSTDTQYF
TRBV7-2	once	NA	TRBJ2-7	TGTGCCAGCAGTCCTCCAGGGAGGAGCTCCTACGAGCAGTACTTC	CASSPPGRSSYEQYF
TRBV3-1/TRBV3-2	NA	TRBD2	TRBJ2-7	TGTGCCAGCAGCCAAGCGCCGGGGCGGGGGGCCCCGGCCCGCGAGCAGTACTTC	CASSQAPGRGAPAREQYF
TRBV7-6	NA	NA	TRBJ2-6	TGTGCCAGCAGCTTAGCGGGGGGTTCTGGGGCCAACGTCCTGACTTTC	CASSLAGGSGANVLTF
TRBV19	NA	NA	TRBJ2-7	TGTGCCAGTAGTATAACCTTGCAGACCTACGAGCAGTACTTC	CASSITLQTYEQYF
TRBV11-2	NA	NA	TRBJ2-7	TGTGCCAGCAGCCTAGCCCAAGGGGGGGGAAGCTACGAGCAGTACTTC	CASSLAQGGGSYEQYF
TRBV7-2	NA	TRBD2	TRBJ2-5	TGTGCCAGCAGCTCGGGACCCGCGGGGGCCCAGTACTTC	CASSSGPAGAQYF
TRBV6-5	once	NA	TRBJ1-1	TGTGCCAGCAGTTACTCAAGAGGGCGGAGGGACACTGAAGCTTTCTTT	CASSYSRGRRDTEAFF
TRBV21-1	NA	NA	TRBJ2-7	TGTGCCAGCAGCAAGTCAGACCGGGACAGGGCTATCTACGAGCAGTACTTC	CASSKSDRDRAIYEQYF
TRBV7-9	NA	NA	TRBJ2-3	TGTGCCAGCAGCTTTGCGGGGGCCCTCACAGATACGCAGTATTTT	CASSFAGALTDTQYF
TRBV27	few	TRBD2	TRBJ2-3	TGTGCCAGCAGTTTAATTAGCGGGTACGCAGATACGCAGTATTTT	CASSLISGYADTQYF
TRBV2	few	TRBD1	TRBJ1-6	TGTGCCAGCAGTGAAGCAGGGGGACAGAGCTCCTATAATTCACCCCTCCACTTT	CASSEAGGQSSYNSPLHF
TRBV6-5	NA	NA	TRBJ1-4	TGTGCCAGCAGCGAGCGAGGTGTTCAGGAAAAACTGTTTTTT	CASSERGVQEKLFF
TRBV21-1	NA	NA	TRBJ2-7	TGTGCCAGGACCACGGAGGGGGTAGCGGGTCTGGTCTTCTCGGAGCAGTACTTC	CARTTEGVAGLVFSEQYF
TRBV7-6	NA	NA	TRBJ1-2	TGTGCCAGCGGCGGGGGCAACTATGGCTACACCTTC	CASGGGNYGYTF
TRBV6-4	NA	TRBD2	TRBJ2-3	TGTGCCAGCAGTAAACTAGCGGGGGGCGCAGATACGCAGTATTTT	CASSKLAGGADTQYF
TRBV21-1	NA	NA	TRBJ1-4	TGTGCCACATCCCAAACCGGGACATATAATGAAAAACTGTTTTTT	CATSQTGTYNEKLFF
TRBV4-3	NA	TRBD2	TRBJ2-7	TGCGCCAGCAGCCAAGATCTCAGCGGGGCATCCCTCTACGAGCAGTACTTC	CASSQDLSGASLYEQYF
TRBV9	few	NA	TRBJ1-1	TGTGCCAGCAGCGTAGATCGGGGGGGTACTGAAGCTTTCTTT	CASSVDRGGTEAFF
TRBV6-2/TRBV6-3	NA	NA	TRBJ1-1	TGTGCCAGCAGTTATGGGAAGTGGGGGCTCGGAAGCACTGAAGCTTTCTTT	CASSYGKWGLGSTEAFF
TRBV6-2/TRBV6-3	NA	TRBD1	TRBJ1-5	TGTGCCAGCAGCAAAGACAGGGACACCCGCAATCAGCCCCAGCATTTT	CASSKDRDTRNQPQHF
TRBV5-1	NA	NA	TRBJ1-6	TGCGCCAGCAGCTTGAACAGGGCTAATAATTCACCCCTCCACTTT	CASSLNRANNSPLHF
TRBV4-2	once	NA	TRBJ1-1	TGTGCCAGCAGCCAAGGGGGGCACACGAGAGACACTGAAGCTTTCTTT	CASSQGGHTRDTEAFF
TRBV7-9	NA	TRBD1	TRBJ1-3	TGTGCCAGCAGCTTGGGACAGCGGGGAAACACCATATATTTT	CASSLGQRGNTIYF
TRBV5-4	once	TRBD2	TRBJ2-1	TGTGCCAGCAGCTCCGGAAGCTCCCGGGGGGGTTACAATGAGCAGTTCTTC	CASSSGSSRGGYNEQFF
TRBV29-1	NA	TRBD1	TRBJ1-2	TGCAGCGTGGAGGCCGGGACAGGGGGGGGTGGCTACACCTTC	CSVEAGTGGGGYTF
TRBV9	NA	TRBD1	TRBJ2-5	TGTGCCAGCAGCGTGGGACCGACAGGGCTTGGGACCCAGTACTTC	CASSVGPTGLGTQYF
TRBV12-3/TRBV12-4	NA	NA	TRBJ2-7	TGTGCCAGCAGTCCCCGAGCGAGGGAGCAGTACTTC	CASSPRAREQYF
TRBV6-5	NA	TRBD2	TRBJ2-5	TGTGCCAGCAGTTACAGGACTAGCGGAGAGACCCAGTACTTC	CASSYRTSGETQYF
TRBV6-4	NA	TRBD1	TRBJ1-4	TGTGCCAGCAGTGATCGACAGGGGGCCGTCCCAACTAATGAAAAACTGTTTTTT	CASSDRQGAVPTNEKLFF
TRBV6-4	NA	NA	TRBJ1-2	TGTGCCAGCAGTGACACAGGGTCGGTAGGCTACACCTTC	CASSDTGSVGYTF
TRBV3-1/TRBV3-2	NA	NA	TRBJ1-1	TGTGCCAGCAGCTATTCCGGGACAAGACTCACGAACACTGAAGCTTTCTTT	CASSYSGTRLTNTEAFF
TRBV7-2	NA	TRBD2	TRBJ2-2	TGTGCCAGCAGCTTAGGCTCGGGACTAGCACCCGGGGAGCTGTTTTTT	CASSLGSGLAPGELFF
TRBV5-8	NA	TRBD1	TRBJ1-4	TGTGCCAGCAGTTGGGGACAGGGGACTAATGAAAAACTGTTTTTT	CASSWGQGTNEKLFF
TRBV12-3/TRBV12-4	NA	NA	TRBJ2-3	TGTGCCAGCAGGGGGCCCGCGGATACGCAGTATTTT	CASRGPADTQYF
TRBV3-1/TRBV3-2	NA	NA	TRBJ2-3	TGTGCCAGCAGCCAAGTTGGACTGACTTTCACAGATACGCAGTATTTT	CASSQVGLTFTDTQYF
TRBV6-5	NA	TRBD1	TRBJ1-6	TGTGCCAGCAGTTCGGGACAGGGGTTGGGTTCACCCCTCCACTTT	CASSSGQGLGSPLHF
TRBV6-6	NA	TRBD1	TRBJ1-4	TGTGCCAGCAGTTACCGCGGGACAGGGGATGAAAAACTGTTTTTT	CASSYRGTGDEKLFF
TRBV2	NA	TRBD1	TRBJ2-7	TGTGCCAGCGGGATCGGGACAGGGGGCTACGAGCAGTACTTC	CASGIGTGGYEQYF